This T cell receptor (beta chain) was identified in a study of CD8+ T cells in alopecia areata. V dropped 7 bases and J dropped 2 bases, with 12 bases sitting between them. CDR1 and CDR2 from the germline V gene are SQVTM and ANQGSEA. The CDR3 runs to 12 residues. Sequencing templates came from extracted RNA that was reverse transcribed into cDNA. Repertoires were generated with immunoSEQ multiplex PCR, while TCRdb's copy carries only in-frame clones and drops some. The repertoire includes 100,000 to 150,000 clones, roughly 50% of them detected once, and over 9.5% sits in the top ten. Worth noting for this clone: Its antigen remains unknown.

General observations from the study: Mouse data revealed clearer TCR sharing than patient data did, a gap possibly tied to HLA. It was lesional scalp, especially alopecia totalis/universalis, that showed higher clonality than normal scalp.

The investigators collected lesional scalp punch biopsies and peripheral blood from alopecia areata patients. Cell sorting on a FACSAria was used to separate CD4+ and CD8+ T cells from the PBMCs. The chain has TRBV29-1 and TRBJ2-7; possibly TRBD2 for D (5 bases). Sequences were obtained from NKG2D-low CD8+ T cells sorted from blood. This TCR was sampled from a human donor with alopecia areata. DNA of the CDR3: TGCAGCGCCTTGGGAGAGACCTACGAGCAGTACTTC. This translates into CSALGETYEQYF.